The text below deals with one T cell receptor (beta chain). These data belong to a study of PD-L1 blockade in urothelial cancer. Study-wide background: In the patient group, about 90% of the roughly 29 were males with bladder-origin urothelial cancer. Chemotherapy regimens numbering 0 to 3 had been given to patients. Blood analyses occurred 3 weeks (second dose) and 6 weeks post treatment start. Each blood sample yielded a median of 141,255 T cells.

Here immunoSEQ multiplex PCR was the method, and the copy in TCRdb shows in-frame clones only, minus some. This sample has about 84,000 clones, with roughly nine tenths found just once. The CDR3 contains 17 residues. CDR1 LGHNA and CDR2 YNFKEQ come from the germline V gene. Germline trimming cut 0 bases from V and 5 bases from J; bases unmatched to any gene: 9. This TCR derives from a man between 60 and 75 years old with urothelial cancer. The sequenced sample was PBMCs, obtained around atezolizumab (anti-PD-L1) treatment. V usage is TRBV4-2 and J usage is TRBJ2-3, with 9 bases that match TRBD2. CDR3 sequence (DNA): TGTGCCAGCAGCCAAGACCAGCGGGGGGTTTACTTAGATACGCAGTATTTT. Translated, it gives CASSQDQRGVYLDTQYF.